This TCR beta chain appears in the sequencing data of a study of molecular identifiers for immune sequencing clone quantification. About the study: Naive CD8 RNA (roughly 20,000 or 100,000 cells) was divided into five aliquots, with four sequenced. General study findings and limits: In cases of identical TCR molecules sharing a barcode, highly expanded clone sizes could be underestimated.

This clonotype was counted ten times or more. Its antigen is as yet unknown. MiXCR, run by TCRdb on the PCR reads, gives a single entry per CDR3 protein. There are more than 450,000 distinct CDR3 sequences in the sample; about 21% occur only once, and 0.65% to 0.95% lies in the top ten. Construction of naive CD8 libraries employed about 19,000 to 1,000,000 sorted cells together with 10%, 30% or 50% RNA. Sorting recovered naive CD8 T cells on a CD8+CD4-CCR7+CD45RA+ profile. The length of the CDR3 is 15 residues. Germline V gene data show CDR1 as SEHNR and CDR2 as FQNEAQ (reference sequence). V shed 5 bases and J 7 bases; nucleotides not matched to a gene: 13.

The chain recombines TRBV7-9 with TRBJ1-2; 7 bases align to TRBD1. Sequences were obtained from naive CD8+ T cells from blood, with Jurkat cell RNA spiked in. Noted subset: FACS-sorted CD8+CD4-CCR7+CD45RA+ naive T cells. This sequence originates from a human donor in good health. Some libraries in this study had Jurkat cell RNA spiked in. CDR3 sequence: CASSPGTEAAAGYTF. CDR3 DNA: TGTGCCAGCAGCCCCGGGACAGAGGCTGCAGCTGGCTACACCTTC.